The 16 T cell receptor beta chains below come from one sample, sequenced in a study of control samples from healthy donors and cancer patients (dated by TCRdb to the early 2020s). Library preparation used the immunoSEQ multiplex PCR assay. TCRdb stores this immuneACCESS table with in-frame sequences only. Part of the clones is absent; in the studies checked, under half of the shortfall reflects unresolved V genes, and no reason is known for the rest. The sample table gives about 190,000 clones. Approximately 2.2% of the sample goes to the ten largest clones. Sequencing input: blood. The receptor set was obtained from a woman in her twenties or thirties in good health.

The rearrangement uses TRBV1 and TRBJ1-1. TRBV1 is tagged as a pseudogene. The CDR3 length is 17 residues. The CDR3: CTSSQVGRRERNTEAFF. The CDR3 DNA follows: TGCACCAGCAGCCAAGTAGGCCGCCGGGAGCGGAACACTGAAGCTTTCTTT.

The chain links TRBV19 to TRBJ1-1, with D possibly TRBD1 on 5 matching bases. Looked up from germline, CDR1 is LNHDA and CDR2 is SQIVND (reference sequence). V lost 7 bases, J lost 0 bases, and 9 bases lay in between. The CDR3 sequence is 13 residues long. The CDR3 nucleotides are TGTGCCAGTACCCTGACAGTGAACACTGAAGCTTTCTTT. This gives the protein CASTLTVNTEAFF.

The V call is TRBV19, the J call TRBJ1-5; D is unresolved. V shed 3 bases and J shed 4 bases, with 7 bases lying between them. CDR3 length: 13 residues. Germline V gene lookup returns CDR1 LNHDA and CDR2 SQIVND (reference sequence). The CDR3 DNA sequence: TGTGCCAGTAGTATGGTTGGGAATCAGCCCCAGCATTTT. Translating it yields CASSMVGNQPQHF.

This sequence joins TRBV7-2 and TRBJ2-7, with D perhaps being TRBD1 or TRBD2 (5 bases each). This CDR3 has 15 amino acids. Trimming took off 5 bases at V and 5 bases at J, with 19 bases between the two ends. CDR1 and CDR2 (germline): SGHTA, FQGNSA. The CDR3, as DNA: TGTGCCAGCAGCCCTCGTCCCGAGGGGAGAAACGAGCAGTACTTC. Its translation: CASSPRPEGRNEQYF.

The gene calls are TRBV10-3 and TRBJ1-1, with D possibly being TRBD1 (6 bases). Trimming took off 4 bases at V and 3 bases at J, with 12 bases between the two ends. Per germline, CDR1 ENHRY and CDR2 SYGVKD. The CDR3 length is 14 residues. For the CDR3, the DNA is TGTGCCATCAGTGGAACAGGGTTGCACACTGAAGCTTTCTTT. Translation: CAISGTGLHTEAFF.

The chain recombines TRBV6-1 with TRBJ2-3; TRBD2 agrees at 10 bases. V lost 3 bases to trimming and J lost 2 bases; unmatched junction nucleotides: 14. CDR3 length: 19 amino acids. CDR1 is MNHNS and CDR2 is SASEGT in the germline V gene. DNA for the CDR3: TGTGCCAGCAGTGATCGAGCGGGGGGGCTCCTTTTTTACACAGATACGCAGTATTTT. This gives the protein CASSDRAGGLLFYTDTQYF.

The chain joins TRBV7-2 to TRBJ2-2, with D hard to call. The germline V and J ends were trimmed by 3 bases and 4 bases, with 6 bases remaining between them. The CDR3 totals 13 residues. The germline gives CDR1 SGHTA, CDR2 FQGNSA. The CDR3 here is CASSFQITGELFF. The CDR3 DNA follows: TGTGCCAGCAGCTTCCAGATCACCGGGGAGCTGTTTTTT.

The chain carries TRBV6-5 and TRBJ1-5; 8 positions agree with TRBD1. CDR3 size: 15 residues. From germline, CDR1 is MNHEY and CDR2 SVGAGI. The junction had 6 bases not matched to a gene; V was cut back by 4 bases and J by 4 bases. The CDR3 DNA sequence: TGTGCCAGCAGTTCGTCAGGGGGCCTAAATCAGCCCCAGCATTTT. It specifies CASSSSGGLNQPQHF.

J is TRBJ1-1 and V is TRBV19; D is ambiguous. The V and J ends lost 3 bases and 1 base respectively, with 9 bases between them. The CDR3 is made up of 14 amino acids. Looked up from germline, CDR1 is LNHDA and CDR2 is SQIVND (reference sequence). CDR3 bases: TGTGCCAGTAGTATGGGCAGCAAGAACACTGAAGCTTTCTTT. This sequence encodes CASSMGSKNTEAFF.

In regard to this clone: Other DNA sequences in this sample translate to the same CDR3. The gene calls are TRBV3-1 (or the pseudogene TRBV3-2) and TRBJ1-1; D gene unclear. Between the trimmed V and J ends, which lost 1 base and 8 bases, there was a span of 5 bases. Germline CDR1 and CDR2: LGHDT and YNNKEL (reference sequence). The CDR3 is made up of 11 amino acids. CDR3 nucleotide sequence: TGTGCCAGCAGCCAAGCGGGGGAAGCTTTCTTT. Amino acids: CASSQAGEAFF.

The chain recombines TRBV2 with TRBJ1-5; D is possibly TRBD1 (6 bases). V was clipped by 4 bases and J by 3 bases, with 10 bases between them. CDR1 and CDR2 (germline): SNHLY, FYNNEI. CDR3 length: 14 amino acids. CDR3 sequence reads: CASSAQGYNQPQHF. CDR3 coding DNA: TGTGCCAGCAGTGCCCAGGGGTACAATCAGCCCCAGCATTTT.

The rearrangement links TRBV5-6 to TRBJ1-2; 7 positions agree with TRBD1. CDR1 SGHDT and CDR2 YYEEEE come from the germline V gene. Unmatched junction bases numbered 3, after V lost 0 bases and J lost 4 bases. The CDR3 is 14 residues long. The CDR3 coding sequence is TGTGCCAGCAGCTTGGAACAGGGGCGCTATGGCTACACCTTC. The encoded protein is CASSLEQGRYGYTF.

The rearrangement links TRBV5-4 to TRBJ1-6; D is unresolved. V was trimmed by 4 bases and J by 10 bases, leaving 24 bases between them. The CDR3 has 17 amino acids. Germline CDR1 SGHNT, CDR2 YYREEE (reference sequence). The CDR3 loop reads CASSPGYGRRINSPLHF. The CDR3 DNA is TGTGCCAGCAGCCCTGGCTATGGCAGGAGGATAAACTCACCCCTCCACTTT. Combining the CDR3 with reference TRBV5-4 and TRBJ1-6 gives the whole variable domain ETGVTQSPTHLIKTRGQQVTLRCSSQSGHNTVSWYQQALGQGPQFIFQYYREEENGRGNFPPRFSGLQFPNYSSELNVNALELDDSALYLCASSPGYGRRINSPLHFGNGTRLTVT.

The rearrangement links TRBV6-1 to TRBJ1-3; unclear D gene. V was cut by 2 bases and J by 5 bases, with 4 bases left in between. The CDR3 has 12 amino acids. Germline V gene lookup returns CDR1 MNHNS and CDR2 SASEGT. CDR3 in DNA: TGTGCCAGCAGTGAATACCGAAACACCATATATTTT. The encoded protein is CASSEYRNTIYF.

The genes are TRBV12-3 or TRBV12-4 and TRBJ2-7; D is unresolved. The CDR3 is made up of 10 amino acids. V gave up 6 bases and J gave up 3 bases, with 3 bases separating them. The CDR3 nucleotides read TGTGCCAGCAGCCTCTACGAGCAGTACTTC. It translates to CASSLYEQYF.

V is TRBV2 and J is TRBJ2-1; D is perhaps TRBD1 (6 bases). Germline CDR1 SNHLY, CDR2 FYNNEI. The CDR3 is 16 residues long. V was shortened by 4 bases and J by 0 bases, with 13 bases between the two germline ends. CDR3 DNA: TGTGCCAGCAGTGGGACAGCCTGGAGCTCCTACAATGAGCAGTTCTTC. Translation: CASSGTAWSSYNEQFF.